The clone carrying this T cell receptor beta chain was recorded many times. Its antigen is undetermined. A multiplex PCR containing 32 V primers and 13 J primers was used to amplify TCR beta CDR3. TCRdb itself ran the multiplex PCR reads through MiXCR, one entry per CDR3 protein. The table has about 22,000 distinct CDR3 sequences, about 30% seen once; the top ten hold 4.4%. The sample comes from a study of immune heterogeneity within non-small cell lung tumors. V shed 7 bases, J shed 4 bases, and the junction held 9 bases outside the gene matches. The CDR3 is 14 amino acids. From germline, CDR1 is MNHNS and CDR2 SASEGT. As template, the study used bulk tumor genomic DNA at 550 to 700 ng per sample. Several spatially distant biopsies were obtained per primary tumor intraoperatively. Newly diagnosed with untreated non-small cell lung cancer, the patients underwent curative surgery. General observations from the study: Local T-cell clonality tracked moderately but significantly with local tumor mutational burden, giving an R of approximately 0.34.

The rearrangement links TRBV6-1 to TRBJ1-2; 7 nucleotides match TRBD1. Specimen: lung tumor tissue. This clonotype was obtained from a man aged 35 to 55 with non-small cell lung cancer. The CDR3 region has the DNA TGTGCCAGCACCCCAGGGGGTTCGAGCTATGGCTACACCTTC. Translating gives CASTPGGSSYGYTF.